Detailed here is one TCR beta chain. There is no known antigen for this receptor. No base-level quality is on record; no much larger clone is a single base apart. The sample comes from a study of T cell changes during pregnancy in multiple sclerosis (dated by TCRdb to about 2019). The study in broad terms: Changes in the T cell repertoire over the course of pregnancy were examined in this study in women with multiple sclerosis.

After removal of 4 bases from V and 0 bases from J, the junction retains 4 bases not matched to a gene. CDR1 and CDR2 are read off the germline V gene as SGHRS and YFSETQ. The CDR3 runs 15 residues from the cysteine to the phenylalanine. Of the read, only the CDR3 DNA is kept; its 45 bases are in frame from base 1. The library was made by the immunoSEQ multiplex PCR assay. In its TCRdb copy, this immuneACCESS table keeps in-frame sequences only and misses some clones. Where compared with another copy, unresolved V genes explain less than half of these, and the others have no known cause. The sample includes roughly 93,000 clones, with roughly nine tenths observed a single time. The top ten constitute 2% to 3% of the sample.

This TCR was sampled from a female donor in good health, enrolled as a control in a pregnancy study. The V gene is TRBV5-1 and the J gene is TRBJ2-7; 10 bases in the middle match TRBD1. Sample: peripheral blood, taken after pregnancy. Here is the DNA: TGCGCCAGCAGCACGGGACAGGGGAGCTCCTACGAGCAGTACTTC. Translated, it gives CASSTGQGSSYEQYF.